The 20 T cell receptor beta chains reported below all come from one sample, sequenced in a study of response to subunit inactivated influenza vaccine. TCRdb independently ran MiXCR on the RT-PCR reads; one entry per CDR3 protein. This table holds hundreds of thousands of distinct CDR3 sequences, about 15% found once. The specimen was PBMCs from blood, collected approximately 12 days after vaccination. Receptor source: a man over 45 who received an inactivated influenza vaccine.

The chain joins TRBV7-2 to TRBJ1-2; D gene unclear. CDR1 is SGHTA and CDR2 is FQGNSA in the germline V gene. CDR3 length: 14 residues. Between the trimmed V and J ends, which lost 0 bases and 7 bases, there was a span of 12 bases. This chain's CDR3 is CASSLAQGFTGYTF. CDR3 nucleotide sequence: TGTGCCAGCAGCTTAGCGCAAGGGTTCACTGGCTACACCTTC.

V usage is TRBV20-1 and J usage is TRBJ2-5; 8 nucleotides align to TRBD1. V shed 3 bases, J shed 4 bases, and the junction held 4 bases outside the gene matches. The CDR3 has 13 amino acids. Per germline, CDR1 DFQATT and CDR2 SNEGSKA (reference sequence). This CDR3 is CSASRQGRETQYF. The CDR3 nucleotides read TGCAGTGCTAGTCGACAGGGGAGAGAGACCCAGTACTTC.

Only a few counts were recorded for this clonotype. The CDR3 DNA is TGTGCCAGCAGTTGGGGGAACACAGGGGGCCGTTTAGATTTCTTT. It translates to CASSWGNTGGRLDFF. The rearrangement uses TRBV12-3 or TRBV12-4 and TRBJ1-1; TRBD1 aligns across 9 bases. CDR3 size: 15 residues. V lost 4 bases, J lost 13 bases, and 16 bases stayed unmatched.

This clonotype occurred many times. The chain couples TRBV6-2 or TRBV6-3 to TRBJ2-7; D is unclear. The CDR3 consists of 12 residues. Per germline, CDR1 MNHEY and CDR2 SVGEGT. The V end lost 2 bases, the J end lost 2 bases, and 4 bases lay between the germline ends. The CDR3 here is CASSYDTYEQYF. The DNA of the CDR3 is TGTGCCAGCAGTTACGACACCTACGAGCAGTACTTC.

The V call is TRBV18, the J call TRBJ2-3; D is possibly TRBD1 (5 bases). CDR3 length equals 17 residues. The V end lost 3 bases, the J end lost 1 base, and 17 bases lay between the germline ends. Germline loops: CDR1 KGHSH, CDR2 LQKENI. The CDR3 sequence is CASSPDRGQKGTDTQYF. CDR3 in DNA: TGTGCCAGCTCACCTGACAGAGGACAAAAGGGCACAGATACGCAGTATTTT.

The J gene is TRBJ2-7, the V gene TRBV7-9; possible D gene TRBD2, 5 bases. Germline-derived CDR1 and CDR2 are SEHNR and FQNEAQ (reference sequence). The length of the CDR3 is 12 residues. The CDR3 DNA is TGTGCGGCAAGCGGTTCTTCCTACGAGCAGTACTTC. Translated: CAASGSSYEQYF.

CDR3 sequence: CASSLDRARGEQYF. CDR3 nucleotides: TGTGCCAGCAGCTTAGACAGGGCTCGGGGAGAGCAGTACTTC. This chain connects TRBV7-9 to TRBJ2-7; the D gene is possibly TRBD1 (6 bases). The germline gives CDR1 SEHNR, CDR2 FQNEAQ (reference sequence). CDR3 length: 14 residues. V dropped 1 base and J dropped 7 bases, with 14 bases sitting between them.

V gene TRBV14 combines with J gene TRBJ1-6; D gene ambiguous. Germline loops: CDR1 SGHDN, CDR2 FVKESK. This CDR3 has 14 amino acids. Trimming removed 1 base at V and 6 bases at J, with 7 bases between. CDR3 bases: TGTGCCAGCAGCCAAGGGTTTGCTAATTCACCCCTCCACTTT. It is translated as CASSQGFANSPLHF.

CDR3 in amino acids: CASSYSIMDMNPAQYF. For the CDR3, the DNA is TGTGCCAGCAGTTACTCGATCATGGACATGAACCCGGCGCAGTATTTT. The chain combines TRBV6-5 with TRBJ2-3, with D possibly TRBD1 on 5 matching bases. The V and J ends lost 0 bases and 10 bases respectively, with 20 bases between them. The CDR3 extends over 16 amino acids. From germline, CDR1 is MNHEY and CDR2 SVGAGI.

This chain joins TRBV7-9 and TRBJ1-6; D is possibly TRBD1 (5 bases). V lost 5 bases and J 6 bases, leaving 11 bases between the germline ends. This CDR3 has 14 residues. Germline values: CDR1 SEHNR, CDR2 FQNEAQ (reference sequence). CDR3 amino acids: CASSRDGSNSPLHF. As DNA, the CDR3 is TGTGCCAGCAGCAGGGACGGCTCTAATTCACCCCTCCACTTT.

This clonotype was seen a handful of times. The gene calls are TRBV18 and TRBJ1-2; 9 bases match TRBD1. The length of the CDR3 is 17 residues. V lost 3 bases to trimming and J lost 0 bases; unmatched junction nucleotides: 8. Germline lookup yields CDR1 KGHSH and CDR2 LQKENI. The CDR3 protein is CASSPRTGDTPNYGYTF. The CDR3 DNA reads as TGTGCCAGCTCACCGAGGACAGGGGACACGCCTAACTATGGCTACACCTTC.

The chain carries TRBV7-8 and TRBJ2-7; D might be TRBD1 (5 bases). CDR1 and CDR2 (germline): SGHVS, FQNEAQ. The V gene lost 8 bases and the J gene lost 3 bases, with 20 bases spanning the gap. The CDR3 runs to 15 residues. CDR3 loop: CASSPWAGPIYEQYF. CDR3 DNA sequence: TGTGCCAGCTCTCCCTGGGCAGGGCCTATCTACGAGCAGTACTTC.

Turning to this clonotype: This may be a read error, as it is one base from a much larger clone. The rearrangement uses TRBV7-3 and TRBJ2-7, with D unresolved. Germline-derived CDR1 and CDR2 are SGHTA and FQGTGA. The CDR3 extends over 12 amino acids. The CDR3 bases are TGTGCCAGCGGCTTCCCCTCTTACGAGCAGTACTTC. Translated, it gives CASGFPSYEQYF.

Turning to this clonotype: A read error may produce the germline difference seen at one junction end. This sequence joins TRBV6-2 or TRBV6-3 and TRBJ2-3; TRBD2 agrees at 8 bases. Germline lookup yields CDR1 MNHEY and CDR2 SVGEGT. The CDR3 contains 17 residues. The CDR3 loop reads CDSSYLGSGVLTDTQYF. The CDR3, as DNA: TGTGACAGCAGTTACTTAGGTAGCGGGGTTCTCACAGATACGCAGTATTTT.

This clonotype showed up just a few times. V is TRBV9 and J is TRBJ1-2; 7 bases are shared with TRBD1. V dropped 3 bases and J dropped 3; count of bases not matched to a gene: 8. Germline CDR1 SGDLS, CDR2 YYNGEE. CDR3 length: 15 amino acids. The CDR3 protein is CASSANRDSDYGYTF. The CDR3 DNA reads TGTGCCAGCAGCGCCAACCGGGACAGCGACTATGGCTACACCTTC.

This clonotype was observed a few times. V and J are TRBV20-1 and TRBJ1-6; D is perhaps TRBD1 (5 bases). CDR3 size: 14 residues. CDR1 DFQATT and CDR2 SNEGSKA come from the germline V gene (reference sequence). Trimming pared 4 bases from V and 14 bases from J, leaving 21 bases between. In DNA, the CDR3 is TGCAGTGCTATTCCGGAACAGGAACTTCGGGCCCTCCACTTT. This sequence encodes CSAIPEQELRALHF.

To note about this clonotype: This may come from a read error, since a much larger clone is one base off. The chain is built from TRBV12-3 or TRBV12-4 and TRBJ2-4; D is perhaps TRBD2 (5 bases). The CDR3 length is 12 residues. The CDR3 DNA sequence: TGTGCCAGCAGGGGAGCCAAAAACATTCAGAACTTC. It yields the protein CASRGAKNIQNF.

This clonotype showed up many times. The chain employs TRBV5-1 and TRBJ2-2; D gene uncertain. Germline lookup yields CDR1 SGHRS and CDR2 YFSETQ. Trimming cost V 0 bases and J 4 bases, with 4 bases left between them. CDR3 length: 13 residues. The CDR3 coding sequence is TGCGCCAGCAGCTTGGGGGGCACCGGGGAGCTGTTTTTT. Encoded protein: CASSLGGTGELFF.

The chain has TRBV6-4 and TRBJ1-1; maybe TRBD1 (6 bases). V gave up 6 bases and J gave up 1 base, with 15 bases separating them. This CDR3 is 15 amino acids long. Germline CDR1 and CDR2: MRHNA and SNTAGT. The CDR3 DNA follows: TGTGCCAGCAGCGACCGGGGGGCGCAGAACACTGAAGCTTTCTTT. This sequence encodes CASSDRGAQNTEAFF.

The J gene is TRBJ1-2, the V gene TRBV5-1; possible D gene TRBD1, 5 bases. Trimming removed 5 bases from V and 0 bases from J, with 17 bases in between. CDR1 is SGHRS, CDR2 YFSETQ, per germline. The CDR3 has 16 amino acids. CDR3 nucleotides: TGCGCCAGCAGGGGTGGGACGGATGAAGCTAACTATGGCTACACCTTC. Its translation: CASRGGTDEANYGYTF.